This is a list of T cell receptor beta chains from one sample in a study of CD8+ T cells in alopecia areata. Some clones are missing from TCRdb's copy, which holds only in-frame ones; the method was immunoSEQ multiplex PCR. The sample holds more than 85,000 clones, under 70% seen once. The sample here was CD8+ T cells sorted from blood, taken at week 4, from a patient treated with tofacitinib. Receptors were obtained from a human donor with alopecia areata. Both conserved end residues are trimmed from each CDR3.

j_gene: TRBJ2-3
v_gene: TRBV29-1
CDR3aa: SVVGGGRGTDTQY

j_gene: TRBJ2-7
v_gene: TRBV5-1
CDR3aa: ASSLGQGRHEQY

j_gene: TRBJ1-1
v_gene: TRBV6-5
CDR3aa: ASRQYKNTEAF

j_gene: TRBJ1-1
v_gene: TRBV9
CDR3aa: ASSKETANTEAF

j_gene: TRBJ1-2
v_gene: TRBV10-3
CDR3aa: ATGQGNYGYT

j_gene: TRBJ2-1
v_gene: TRBV5-1
CDR3aa: ASSLGTFSYNEQF

j_gene: TRBJ2-6
v_gene: TRBV5-6
CDR3aa: ASSFAAGANVLT

j_gene: TRBJ1-2
v_gene: TRBV7-9
CDR3aa: ASSFGANGYT

j_gene: TRBJ2-2
v_gene: TRBV7-9
CDR3aa: ASSHQNTGELF

j_gene: TRBJ2-3
v_gene: TRBV30
CDR3aa: AWSAGTGSTDTQY

j_gene: TRBJ2-1
v_gene: TRBV4-1
CDR3aa: ASSQEPSGGAHEQF

j_gene: TRBJ2-4
v_gene: TRBV27
CDR3aa: AGSSIAKNIQY

j_gene: TRBJ2-5
v_gene: TRBV11-2
CDR3aa: ASSLNLKETQY

j_gene: TRBJ2-5
v_gene: TRBV6-6
CDR3aa: ASSFSETQY

j_gene: TRBJ2-1
v_gene: TRBV6-1
CDR3aa: ASSGLAGENREYNEQF

j_gene: TRBJ2-3
v_gene: TRBV30
CDR3aa: AWMLAGGFTDTQY

j_gene: TRBJ1-1
v_gene: TRBV7-9
CDR3aa: ASSLGTGRTEAF

j_gene: TRBJ1-1
v_gene: TRBV5-1
CDR3aa: ASSFGGNTEAF

j_gene: TRBJ2-2
v_gene: TRBV9
CDR3aa: ASSVGAGGNTGELF

j_gene: TRBJ1-2
v_gene: TRBV4-2
CDR3aa: ASSRNLDSLNYGYT

j_gene: TRBJ2-5
v_gene: TRBV27
CDR3aa: ASSLTPTRTQY

j_gene: TRBJ1-5
v_gene: TRBV5-1
CDR3aa: ASSLRGSQPQH

j_gene: TRBJ2-3
v_gene: TRBV4-1
CDR3aa: ASSQERGGGYTDTQY

j_gene: TRBJ2-7
v_gene: TRBV7-7
CDR3aa: ASSDVTGEQY

j_gene: TRBJ2-3
v_gene: TRBV4-1
CDR3aa: ASSQARGSTDTQY

j_gene: TRBJ1-1
v_gene: TRBV9
CDR3aa: ASSDRGTEAF

j_gene: TRBJ2-7
v_gene: TRBV5-1
CDR3aa: ASASLAGGSEQY

j_gene: TRBJ1-4
v_gene: TRBV27
CDR3aa: ASSFRQGGEKLF

j_gene: TRBJ2-3
v_gene: TRBV29-1
CDR3aa: SVEGGSTDTQY

j_gene: TRBJ1-1
v_gene: TRBV15
CDR3aa: ATSKDSGTEAF

j_gene: TRBJ2-1
v_gene: TRBV6-5
CDR3aa: ASSGIGDSYNEQF